A single sample gave rise to the 22 T cell receptor beta chains below, sequenced in a study of regulatory T cells in long-lasting Graves disease. CDR3 regions were amplified by Arm-PCR using iRepertoire HTBI primers to build TCR beta libraries. From the multiplex PCR reads, TCRdb called clonotypes with MiXCR, one entry per CDR3 protein. The data show approximately 230,000 distinct CDR3 sequences, approximately 20% seen once. Time point noted: newly diagnosed GD, antithyroid drugs for less than 3 months. RNA extracted from PBMCs served as the sequencing template. This specimen was peripheral blood mononuclear cells (PBMCs), taken at new diagnosis, from a patient treated with antithyroid drugs. Receptors originate from a female donor with Graves disease.

The chain has TRBV11-3 and TRBJ2-1; 12 bases are shared with TRBD2. The germline V gene has CDR1 SGHNT and CDR2 YENEEA. The CDR3 runs 17 residues. J was trimmed by 4 bases and V by 5 bases; bases with no gene match: 9. CDR3 region: CASSLRTSGIIYNEQFF. CDR3 coding DNA: TGTGCCAGCAGCCTACGGACTAGCGGGATAATTTACAATGAGCAGTTCTTC.

This clonotype was counted many times. This sequence joins TRBV20-1 and TRBJ2-1, with D possibly being TRBD2 (5 bases). The V end was cut by 1 base, the J end by 5 bases, with 12 bases between. From germline, CDR1 is DFQATT and CDR2 SNEGSKA (reference sequence). The CDR3 consists of 14 residues. The CDR3 bases are TGCAGTGCTAGAGTGTTAGCGACTAACAATGAGCAGTTCTTC. This translates into CSARVLATNNEQFF.

This clonotype was detected many times. J is TRBJ2-7 and V is TRBV27; TRBD1 might be the D (6 bases). The ends were cut back, 2 bases at V and 3 bases at J, with 14 bases in the middle. Germline V gene sequence: CDR1 MNHEY, CDR2 SMNVEV (reference sequence). The CDR3 length is 15 residues. The CDR3 DNA sequence: TGTGCCAGCAGTTTAAAAGGACAGACGAACTACGAGCAGTACTTC. It yields the protein CASSLKGQTNYEQYF.

This clonotype came up a few times. The rearrangement links TRBV9 to TRBJ2-7; the match to TRBD2 covers 12 bases. Germline CDR1 is SGDLS and CDR2 is YYNGEE. J lost 3 bases, V lost 5 bases, and 15 bases had no gene match. This CDR3 comprises 18 residues. The CDR3 DNA sequence: TGTGCCAGCAGTCCGACTAGCGGGAGAGGTCCGGGAGTCTACGAGCAGTACTTC. Translating gives CASSPTSGRGPGVYEQYF. Full variable domain (rest looked up from reference TRBV9 and TRBJ2-7): DSGVTQTPKHLITATGQRVTLRCSPRSGDLSVYWYQQSLDQGLQFLIQYYNGEERAKGNILERFSAQQFPDLHSELNLSSLELGDSALYFCASSPTSGRGPGVYEQYFGPGTRLTVT.

The J gene is TRBJ1-1, the V gene TRBV27, with 9 bases matching TRBD1. The CDR3 extends over 15 amino acids. J was trimmed by 6 bases and V by 6 bases; bases with no gene match: 11. Germline lookup yields CDR1 MNHEY and CDR2 SMNVEV (reference sequence). The CDR3, as DNA: TGTGCCAGCAGGTCTACAGGGGGCGCGAGGGCTGAAGCTTTCTTT. It translates to CASRSTGGARAEAFF.

This clonotype was observed many times. The chain employs TRBV2 and TRBJ2-3; 7 bases fit TRBD1. Trimming at V came to 7 bases and at J to 3 bases, leaving 7 bases not matched to a gene. The CDR3 loop spans 14 amino acids. Germline CDR1 is SNHLY and CDR2 is FYNNEI. The CDR3 nucleotides are TGTGCCAGCATACAGGGGAGATTAACAGATACGCAGTATTTT. Translation gives CASIQGRLTDTQYF.

This clonotype occurred many times. The V gene is TRBV20-1, the J gene TRBJ1-5, with a tentative D call TRBD1 (5 bases). The CDR3 runs 14 residues. V lost 6 bases and J lost 0, with 12 bases in between. Germline V gene lookup returns CDR1 DFQATT and CDR2 SNEGSKA (reference sequence). The CDR3 DNA is TGCAGTGCGAGGGACTTTTATAGCAATCAGCCCCAGCATTTT. This translates into CSARDFYSNQPQHF.

This clonotype showed up many times. The V gene is TRBV24-1, the J gene TRBJ2-1, with D uncertain. CDR1 and CDR2 from the germline V gene are KGHDR and SFDVKD. Trimming cost V 4 bases and J 8 bases, with 11 bases left between them. The CDR3 has 13 residues. In nucleotides, the CDR3 is TGTGCCACCAGTGACCCAACTAAGGATGAGCAGTTCTTC. Translating gives CATSDPTKDEQFF.

The rearrangement uses TRBV19 and TRBJ1-1, with TRBD1 identical over 9 bases. This CDR3 is built from 17 residues. Looked up from germline, CDR1 is LNHDA and CDR2 is SQIVND (reference sequence). V shed 5 bases and J 4 bases; nucleotides not matched to a gene: 14. CDR3 in amino acids: CASSSQGALSSSTEAFF. The CDR3 nucleotides are TGTGCCAGTAGTTCACAGGGGGCCCTTTCTTCGAGCACTGAAGCTTTCTTT. The variable domain in full, completed from reference TRBV19 and TRBJ1-1, reads DGGITQSPKYLFRKEGQNVTLSCEQNLNHDAMYWYRQDPGQGLRLIYYSQIVNDFQKGDIAEGYSVSREKKESFPLTVTSAQKNPTAFYLCASSSQGALSSSTEAFFGQGTRLTVV.

A single count supports this clonotype. This chain uses TRBV11-2 with TRBJ1-6, with 9 bases matching TRBD1. The germline V gene has CDR1 SGHAT and CDR2 FQNNGV. The CDR3 is 15 residues long. Unmatched junction bases numbered 6, after V lost 3 bases and J lost 9 bases. The CDR3 DNA is TGTGCCAGCAGCTTGTCCGGGACAGGGAGTTCACCCCTCCACTTT. Protein sequence: CASSLSGTGSSPLHF.

The chain links TRBV2 to TRBJ2-1; TRBD2 might be the D (5 bases). The germline V gene encodes CDR1 SNHLY and CDR2 FYNNEI. CDR3 size: 14 residues. Deletions cut 4 bases from V and 6 bases from J, with 13 bases between. The CDR3 DNA is TGTGCCAGCAGTGGGAGGACCCCCGGCAATGAGCAGTTCTTC. Its protein product is CASSGRTPGNEQFF.

This clonotype was counted at least ten times. This chain links TRBV28 with TRBJ2-7; 9 bases line up with TRBD2. CDR3 length equals 15 residues. With V trimmed by 5 bases and J by 2 bases, 7 bases remained unmatched. Per germline, CDR1 MDHEN and CDR2 SYDVKM. For the CDR3, the DNA is TGTGCCAGCAGTAGCCTGAAGCGGGAGGCCTACGAGCAGTACTTC. The encoded protein is CASSSLKREAYEQYF.

This clonotype was observed many times. The CDR3, as DNA: TGTGCCAGCAGTTACCCGCGGACAGGGGAGGGGAGGGGGACTGAAGCTTTCTTT. Translating gives CASSYPRTGEGRGTEAFF. J is TRBJ1-1 and V is TRBV6-5; TRBD1 aligns across 9 bases. CDR3 length equals 18 residues. CDR1 is MNHEY, CDR2 SVGAGI, per germline. After removal of 2 bases from V and 5 bases from J, the junction contained 15 bases not matched to a gene.

This clonotype was seen at least ten times. This chain links TRBV2 with TRBJ2-1; 9 bases are a match to TRBD1. Germline V gene sequence: CDR1 SNHLY, CDR2 FYNNEI. Unmatched junction bases numbered 1, after V lost 2 bases and J lost 2 bases. The CDR3 is 15 residues long. The CDR3 protein is CASSETGGAYNEQFF. The CDR3 bases are TGTGCCAGCAGTGAAACAGGGGGCGCCTACAATGAGCAGTTCTTC.

This clonotype was seen at least ten times. The gene calls are TRBV12-3 or TRBV12-4 and TRBJ1-1, with 9 bases fitting TRBD1. With 5 bases clipped from V and 9 bases from J, the junction kept 7 bases outside the gene matches. CDR3 length equals 13 residues. CDR3 loop: CASSVPGQGKAFF. CDR3 nucleotide sequence: TGTGCCAGCAGTGTCCCTGGACAGGGGAAAGCTTTCTTT.

The table lists this clonotype with many counts. This sequence joins TRBV20-1 and TRBJ2-7; 8 nucleotides match TRBD1. Germline trimming cut 3 bases from V and 6 bases from J; bases unmatched to any gene: 7. Germline loops: CDR1 DFQATT, CDR2 SNEGSKA (reference sequence). The CDR3 extends over 13 amino acids. The CDR3 DNA sequence: TGCAGTGCTAGTTTCGGACAGGGCACCGAGCAGTACTTC. Encoded protein: CSASFGQGTEQYF.

This clonotype showed up many times. The J gene is TRBJ2-1, the V gene TRBV28, with 10 bases lining up with TRBD1. Germline V gene lookup returns CDR1 MDHEN and CDR2 SYDVKM. This CDR3 contains 15 residues. V dropped 6 bases and J dropped 8; count of bases not matched to a gene: 10. The DNA of the CDR3 is TGTGCCAGCAGGGACCGGGACAGGGGAGTCCATGAGCAGTTCTTC. This codes for CASRDRDRGVHEQFF.

Here the CDR3 DNA reads TGTGCCAGCAGTGACGACAGGGGTAGTGAGCAGTTCTTC. As protein: CASSDDRGSEQFF. The genes are TRBV2 and TRBJ2-1; the match to TRBD1 covers 8 bases. Germline CDR1 SNHLY, CDR2 FYNNEI. CDR3 length: 13 residues. V was pared by 3 bases and J by 9 bases, with 4 bases of the junction left unmatched.

The chain links TRBV2 to TRBJ2-1; TRBD2 agrees at 10 bases. V gave up 6 bases and J gave up 1 base; unmatched junction bases: 6. There are 16 residues in the CDR3. From germline, CDR1 is SNHLY and CDR2 FYNNEI. DNA for the CDR3: TGTGCCAGCAGACCTACTAGCGGGGTGTCCTACAATGAGCAGTTCTTC. Its translation is CASRPTSGVSYNEQFF.

As to this clonotype: Only one base separates this from a far larger clonotype, so it likely reflects a read error. No conserved phenylalanine or tryptophan ends this CDR3, so it is likely a read error. The J gene is TRBJ1-6, the V gene TRBV7-2, with D possibly matching TRBD1 (6 bases). V was pared by 3 bases and J by 5 bases, with 8 bases between. From germline, CDR1 is SGHTA and CDR2 FQGNSA. This CDR3 is built from 14 residues. The CDR3 region has the DNA TGTGCCAGCAGCTTCAGGGGAGATAATTCACCCCTCCACCTT. Its translation is CASSFRGDNSPLHL.

This clonotype has only a few counts. This chain joins TRBV11-3 and TRBJ2-7; a weak D match, TRBD1 (5 bases). The CDR3 covers 17 residues. Trimming took 3 bases from V and 5 from J, leaving 23 bases between them. Germline V gene lookup returns CDR1 SGHNT and CDR2 YENEEA. Here the CDR3 reads CASSFSSNQGFAHEQYF. The DNA of the CDR3 is TGTGCCAGCAGCTTCTCGAGTAATCAGGGTTTCGCCCACGAGCAGTACTTC.

About this clonotype itself: Just one base apart from a much larger clone, this may be a read error. This chain links TRBV27 with TRBJ2-7; 16 bases match TRBD2. V lost 6 bases to trimming and J lost 4 bases; unmatched junction nucleotides: 12. The CDR3 is made up of 18 amino acids. Germline V CDR1 and CDR2: MNHEY, SMNVEV (reference sequence). The CDR3 DNA is TGTGCCAGCAGCGACTCCGGGACTAGCGGGAGGGCCGGGTACGAGCAGTACTTC. Encoded protein: CASSDSGTSGRAGYEQYF.